A single sample is the source of the 9 T cell receptor beta chains below, sequenced in a study of identical twins. MiXCR, applied by TCRdb to the 5' RACE reads, yields one record per CDR3 protein. The table includes 690,000 or so distinct CDR3 sequences, 8% to 9% detected once. Another study also made use of these data, one on yellow fever vaccine responses in identical twins.

The sample consisted of PBMCs. The origin of the receptors is a woman younger than 35 in good health.

This clonotype was seen many times. The chain uses TRBV12-3 or TRBV12-4 and TRBJ2-3; no clear D. The CDR3 is made up of 14 amino acids. V was shortened by 0 bases and J by 2 bases, with 6 bases between the two germline ends. The CDR3 region is CASSLAVTTDTQYF. CDR3 bases: TGTGCCAGCAGTTTAGCGGTAACCACAGATACGCAGTATTTT.

This chain joins TRBV12-3 or TRBV12-4 and TRBJ2-7, with 7 nucleotides matching TRBD2. The CDR3 has 17 amino acids. Losses at the gene ends were 5 bases for V and 2 bases for J; bases not matched to a gene: 15. The CDR3 here is CASSPQPGREFPYEQYF. The CDR3 nucleotides are TGTGCCAGCAGTCCTCAACCGGGGCGGGAGTTCCCCTACGAGCAGTACTTC.

The V call is TRBV27, the J call TRBJ2-1; the D gene is possibly TRBD1 (6 bases). Trimming removed 3 bases from V and 6 bases from J, with 12 bases in between. Germline V gene lookup returns CDR1 MNHEY and CDR2 SMNVEV (reference sequence). The CDR3 length is 14 residues. The CDR3 nucleotides are TGTGCCAGCAGTTTGCGCACAGGGTCCAATGAGCAGTTCTTC. Encoded protein: CASSLRTGSNEQFF.

This clonotype showed up just a few times. The J gene is TRBJ1-1, the V gene TRBV4-1, with TRBD1 as a possible D gene (6 bases). The CDR3 covers 13 residues. Trimming removed 10 bases from V and 5 bases from J, with 17 bases in between. Germline assignment: CDR1 MGHRA and CDR2 YSYEKL. CDR3 sequence (DNA): TGCGCCACTACCCCGGCAGGGGATACTGAAGCTTTCTTT. It codes for CATTPAGDTEAFF.

This clonotype has a count of ten or more. The genes are TRBV15 and TRBJ1-4; 7 bases match TRBD1. The CDR3 extends over 15 amino acids. Germline V gene sequence: CDR1 LNHNV, CDR2 YYDKDF (reference sequence). V was clipped by 5 bases and J by 4 bases; unmatched bases: 7. CDR3 in DNA: TGTGCCACCAGCGGATTGGGACAGATTAATGAAAAACTGTTTTTT. Translation gives CATSGLGQINEKLFF. The entire variable domain, with the rest obtained from reference TRBV15 and TRBJ1-4, is as follows: DAMVIQNPRYQVTQFGKPVTLSCSQTLNHNVMYWYQQKSSQAPKLLFHYYDKDFNNEADTPDNFQSRRPNTSFCFLDIRSPGLGDTAMYLCATSGLGQINEKLFFGSGTQLSVL.

This clonotype showed up many times. This chain uses TRBV11-2 with TRBJ2-1, with D perhaps matching TRBD2 (6 bases). V was cut by 5 bases and J by 5 bases, with 13 bases left in between. This CDR3 has 14 residues. From germline, CDR1 is SGHAT and CDR2 FQNNGV. The CDR3 protein is CASSPRDWDNEQFF. CDR3 in DNA: TGTGCCAGCAGCCCTCGGGACTGGGACAATGAGCAGTTCTTC.

This clonotype was recorded many times. This chain connects TRBV27 to TRBJ1-5, with 8 bases identical to TRBD1. The CDR3 is 14 amino acids. Germline CDR1 MNHEY, CDR2 SMNVEV (reference sequence). J gave up 4 bases and V 5 bases, and 4 bases lay outside the gene matches. The CDR3 region has the DNA TGTGCCAGCAGTCCAGGGGGCTGGAATCAGCCCCAGCATTTT. Translation: CASSPGGWNQPQHF.

The gene calls are TRBV11-1 and TRBJ2-2; D remains unclear. Trimming took off 4 bases at V and 3 bases at J, with 24 bases between the two ends. The CDR3 extends over 19 amino acids. CDR1 SGHAT and CDR2 FQDESV come from the germline V gene (reference sequence). CDR3 residues: CASSSPPRGPEVDTGELFF. CDR3 sequence (DNA): TGTGCCAGCAGCTCCCCCCCCCGCGGCCCCGAGGTGGACACCGGGGAGCTGTTTTTT.

The rearrangement links TRBV2 to TRBJ2-7; no firm D call. Trimming shortened V by 5 bases and J by 2 bases, and 10 bases separated the two germline ends. From germline, CDR1 is SNHLY and CDR2 FYNNEI. The CDR3 is made up of 13 amino acids. CDR3 DNA: TGTGCCAGCAGTTCGCTAAGAACCTACGAGCAGTACTTC. This gives the protein CASSSLRTYEQYF. The full variable domain, its missing parts supplied by reference TRBV2 and TRBJ2-7, is EPEVTQTPSHQVTQMGQEVILRCVPISNHLYFYWYRQILGQKVEFLVSFYNNEISEKSEIFDDQFSVERPDGSNFTLKIRSTKLEDSAMYFCASSSLRTYEQYFGPGTRLTVT.